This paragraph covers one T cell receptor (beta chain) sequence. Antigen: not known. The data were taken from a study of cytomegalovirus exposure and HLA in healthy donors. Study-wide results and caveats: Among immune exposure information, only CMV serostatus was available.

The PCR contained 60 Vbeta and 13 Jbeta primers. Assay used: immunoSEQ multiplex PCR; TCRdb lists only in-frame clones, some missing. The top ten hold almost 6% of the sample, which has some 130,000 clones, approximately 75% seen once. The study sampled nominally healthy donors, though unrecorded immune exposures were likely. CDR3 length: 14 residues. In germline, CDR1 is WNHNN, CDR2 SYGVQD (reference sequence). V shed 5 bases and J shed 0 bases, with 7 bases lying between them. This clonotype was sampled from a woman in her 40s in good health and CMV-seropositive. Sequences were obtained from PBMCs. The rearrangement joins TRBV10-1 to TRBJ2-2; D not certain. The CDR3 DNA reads TGCGCCAGCAGTTTATATACGAACACCGGGGAGCTGTTTTTT. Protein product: CASSLYTNTGELFF.